This T cell receptor (beta chain) came from a study of blood T cell repertoires in COVID-19 (dated by TCRdb to about 2020). The study in broad terms: Samples covering the acute and convalescent phases of COVID-19 were provided by collaborators in the United States, Italy and Spain. HLA class I and class II types, where available, came from metadata supplied by the sample provider rather than from assay-based typing. The dataset comprised deeply sampled blood TCRbeta repertoires from subjects exposed to, actively infected with, or recovered from COVID-19. The material from the prospective study consisted of cDNA or gDNA derived from T cells, B-cell-depleted T cells, or PBMCs. The repertoires were made available in a free public database intended to serve as a resource for research on the immune response to SARS-CoV-2. The samples were drawn from two sources: the first 160 participants of the ongoing ImmuneRACE study, and some 1,300 subjects contributed by 6 global collaborators. Nearly every sample came with metadata listing a de-identified subject ID, COVID-19 status, age in years and sex. The investigation overall reported the following: The quantity of clinical and demographic metadata differed by source and by participant and was supplied without curation.

TCRbeta CDR3 regions were amplified from genomic DNA using the immunoSEQ Assay, a bias-controlled multiplex PCR. Turning to the authors' computational methods: The number of nucleated cells in each sample was estimated from the amplification of reference gene primers within the assay. To quantify the absolute abundance of each unique TCRbeta CDR3 rearrangement, sequence reads were collapsed and filtered. Productive Simpson clonality was computed per sample as the square root of Simpson's diversity index over productive rearrangements. What TCRdb holds here is the immuneACCESS table cut down to in-frame rearrangements. Part of the clones is not present; checked against another copy, under half of the missing clones reflect an unresolved V gene, and the others are unexplained. D and trimming come from the DNA, and the V and J calls and clone size come from that table. For this sample the table gives 25,000 to 30,000 clones, of which approximately 88% were detected only once. Roughly 3% of the sample goes to the ten largest clones.

Details on this clone: Its cognate antigen has yet to be identified. Base qualities are not at hand, and no much larger clone is one base apart.

Each collaborating institution followed its own protocols to collect whole blood in K2EDTA tubes. For TCRbeta analysis, collaborator samples were shipped as frozen whole blood, as isolated PBMCs, or as DNA extracted from either sample type. Trimming accounts for 2 bases at V and 4 bases at J, while the number of junction bases matched to no gene is 5. The CDR3 covers 16 residues, taking in both the cysteine and the phenylalanine. Of all the DNA, just the CDR3 is kept, 48 bases in frame from base 1. For CDR1 and CDR2, the germline V gene (reference sequence) lists LGHDT and YNNKEL. The chain links TRBV3-1 (or the pseudogene TRBV3-2) with TRBJ1-2; 12 central bases correspond to TRBD1. This TCR was recovered from a human donor in a cohort sampled during active COVID-19. Sequenced material: peripheral blood. CDR3 region: CASSQRDRGRGYGYTF. The DNA reads as follows: TGTGCCAGCAGCCAAAGGGACAGGGGGCGAGGCTATGGCTACACCTTC.